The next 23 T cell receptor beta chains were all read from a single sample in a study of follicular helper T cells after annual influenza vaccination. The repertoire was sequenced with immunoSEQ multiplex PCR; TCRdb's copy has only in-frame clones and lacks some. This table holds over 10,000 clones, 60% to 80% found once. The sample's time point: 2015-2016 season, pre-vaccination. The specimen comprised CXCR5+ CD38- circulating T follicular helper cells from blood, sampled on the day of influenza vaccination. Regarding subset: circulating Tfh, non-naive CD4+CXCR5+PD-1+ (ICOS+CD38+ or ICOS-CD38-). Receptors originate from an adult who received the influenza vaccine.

CDR3 nucleotides: TGTGCCAGCACGACAAGTATGGCGGGGGGTGGAAAACTGTTTTTT. This sequence encodes CASTTSMAGGGKLFF. This chain connects TRBV2 to TRBJ1-4, with D perhaps matching TRBD1 (5 bases). Per the germline V gene, CDR1 is SNHLY and CDR2 is FYNNEI. Trimming took off 7 bases at V and 10 bases at J, with 22 bases between the two ends. This CDR3 has 15 amino acids.

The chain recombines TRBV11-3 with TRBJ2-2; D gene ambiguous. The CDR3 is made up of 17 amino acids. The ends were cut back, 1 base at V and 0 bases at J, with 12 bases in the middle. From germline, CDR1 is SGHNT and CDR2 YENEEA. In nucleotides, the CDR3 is TGTGCCAGCAGCTTAGGGTTTGGGTCGACGAACACCGGGGAGCTGTTTTTT. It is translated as CASSLGFGSTNTGELFF.

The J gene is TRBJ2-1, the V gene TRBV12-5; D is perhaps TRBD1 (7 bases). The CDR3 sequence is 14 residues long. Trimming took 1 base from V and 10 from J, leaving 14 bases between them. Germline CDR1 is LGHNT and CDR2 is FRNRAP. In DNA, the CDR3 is TGTGCTAGTGGTTTGGGTGGGACAGCGGGCGAGCAGTTCTTC. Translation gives CASGLGGTAGEQFF. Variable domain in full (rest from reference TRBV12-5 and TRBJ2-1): DARVTQTPRHKVTEMGQEVTMRCQPILGHNTVFWYRQTMMQGLELLAYFRNRAPLDDSGMPKDRFSAEMPDATLATLKIQPSEPRDSAVYFCASGLGGTAGEQFFGPGTRLTVL.

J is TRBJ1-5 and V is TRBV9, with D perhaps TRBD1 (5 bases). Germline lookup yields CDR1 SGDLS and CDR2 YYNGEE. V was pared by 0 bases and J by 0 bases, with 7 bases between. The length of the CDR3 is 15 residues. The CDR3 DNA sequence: TGTGCCAGCAGCGTAGGGGGGTCTAGCAATCAGCCCCAGCATTTT. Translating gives CASSVGGSSNQPQHF.

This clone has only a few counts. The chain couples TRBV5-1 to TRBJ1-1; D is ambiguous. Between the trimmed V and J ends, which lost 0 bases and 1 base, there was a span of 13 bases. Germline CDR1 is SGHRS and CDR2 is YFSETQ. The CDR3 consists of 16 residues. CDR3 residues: CASSLEGWEGNTEAFF. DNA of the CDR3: TGCGCCAGCAGCTTGGAAGGTTGGGAGGGGAACACTGAAGCTTTCTTT. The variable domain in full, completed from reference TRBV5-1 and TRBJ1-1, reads KAGVTQTPRYLIKTRGQQVTLSCSPISGHRSVSWYQQTPGQGLQFLFEYFSETQRNKGNFPGRFSGRQFSNSRSEMNVSTLELGDSALYLCASSLEGWEGNTEAFFGQGTRLTVV.

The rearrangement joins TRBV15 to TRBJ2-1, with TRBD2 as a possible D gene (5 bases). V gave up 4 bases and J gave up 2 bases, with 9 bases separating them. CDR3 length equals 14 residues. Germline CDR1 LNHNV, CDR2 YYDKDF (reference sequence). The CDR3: CATSKTKTYNEQFF. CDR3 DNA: TGTGCCACCAGCAAGACTAAAACCTACAATGAGCAGTTCTTC.

CDR3 residues: CASTVRDRRSGANVLTF. In nucleotides, the CDR3 is TGTGCCAGCACCGTACGGGACCGCCGCTCTGGGGCCAACGTCCTGACTTTC. V gene TRBV28 combines with J gene TRBJ2-6; TRBD1 or TRBD2 may be the D gene (5 bases each). V lost 7 bases to trimming and J lost 0 bases, with 16 bases between them. CDR3 length: 17 amino acids. The germline V gene encodes CDR1 MDHEN and CDR2 SYDVKM.

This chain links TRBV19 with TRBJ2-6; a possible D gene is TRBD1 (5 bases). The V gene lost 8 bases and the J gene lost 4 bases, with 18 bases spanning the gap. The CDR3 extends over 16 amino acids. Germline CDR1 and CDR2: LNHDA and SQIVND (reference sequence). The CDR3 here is CASSRAGFTGANVLTF. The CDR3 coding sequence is TGTGCCAGTTCTAGGGCAGGGTTTACCGGGGCCAACGTCCTGACTTTC.

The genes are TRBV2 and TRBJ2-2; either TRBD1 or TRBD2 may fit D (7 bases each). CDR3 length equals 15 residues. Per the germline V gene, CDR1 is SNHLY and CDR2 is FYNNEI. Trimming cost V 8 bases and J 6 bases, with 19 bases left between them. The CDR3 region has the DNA TGTGCCAGCCGAGGGGGCAGCGGGGAGGCCGGGGAGCTGTTTTTT. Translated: CASRGGSGEAGELFF.

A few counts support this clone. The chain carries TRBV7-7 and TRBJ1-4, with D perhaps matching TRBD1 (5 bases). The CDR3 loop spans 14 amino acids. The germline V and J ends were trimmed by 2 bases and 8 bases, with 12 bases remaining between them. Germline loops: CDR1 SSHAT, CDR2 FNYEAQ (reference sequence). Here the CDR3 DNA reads TGTGCCAGCAGCTTATACCAGGGAGCGGAAAAACTGTTTTTT. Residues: CASSLYQGAEKLFF.

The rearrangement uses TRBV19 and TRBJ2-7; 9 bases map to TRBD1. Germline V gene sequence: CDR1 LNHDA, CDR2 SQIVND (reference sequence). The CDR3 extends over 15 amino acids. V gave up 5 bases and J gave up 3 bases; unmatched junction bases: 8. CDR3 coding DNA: TGTGCCAGTAGTCCACTACCGGGACAGGGCTACGAGCAGTACTTC. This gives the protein CASSPLPGQGYEQYF.

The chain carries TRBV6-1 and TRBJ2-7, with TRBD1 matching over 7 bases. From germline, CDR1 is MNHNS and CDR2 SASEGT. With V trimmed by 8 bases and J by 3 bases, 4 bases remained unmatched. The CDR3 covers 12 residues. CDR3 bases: TGTGCCAGCCGAGACAGGGTCTACGAGCAGTACTTC. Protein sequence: CASRDRVYEQYF.

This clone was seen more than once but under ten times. CDR3 amino acids: CASSELQGTYEQYF. DNA for the CDR3: TGTGCCAGCAGTGAATTACAGGGCACTTACGAGCAGTACTTC. This sequence joins TRBV2 and TRBJ2-7; D might be TRBD1 (6 bases). CDR1 is SNHLY and CDR2 is FYNNEI in the germline V gene. The CDR3 runs to 14 residues. V was cut by 2 bases and J by 4 bases, with 12 bases left in between.

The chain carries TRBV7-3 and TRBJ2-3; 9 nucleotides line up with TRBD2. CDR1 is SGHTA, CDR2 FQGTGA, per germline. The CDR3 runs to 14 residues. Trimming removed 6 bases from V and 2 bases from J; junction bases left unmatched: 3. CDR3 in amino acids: CASSSGLATDTQYF. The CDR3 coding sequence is TGTGCCAGCAGTTCGGGACTAGCCACAGATACGCAGTATTTT.

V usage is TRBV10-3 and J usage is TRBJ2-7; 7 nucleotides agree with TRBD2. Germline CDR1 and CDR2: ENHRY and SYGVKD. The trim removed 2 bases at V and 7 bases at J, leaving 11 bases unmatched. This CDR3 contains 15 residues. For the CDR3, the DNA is TGTGCCATCAGTGAGGGAGCTAGCGGTGGTTTGGAGCAGTACTTC. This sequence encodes CAISEGASGGLEQYF.

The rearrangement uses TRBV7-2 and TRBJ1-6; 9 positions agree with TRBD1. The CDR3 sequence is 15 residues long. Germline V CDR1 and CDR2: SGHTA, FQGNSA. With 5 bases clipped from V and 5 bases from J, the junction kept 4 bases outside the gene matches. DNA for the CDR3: TGTGCCAGCAGCGCTTGGGACAGGGATAATTCACCCCTCCACTTT. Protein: CASSAWDRDNSPLHF.

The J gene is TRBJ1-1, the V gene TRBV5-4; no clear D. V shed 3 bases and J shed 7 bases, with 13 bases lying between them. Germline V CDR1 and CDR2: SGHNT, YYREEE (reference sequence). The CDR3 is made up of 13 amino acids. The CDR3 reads CASSSWTGSEAFF. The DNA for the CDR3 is TGTGCCAGCAGCTCTTGGACGGGCAGTGAAGCTTTCTTT.

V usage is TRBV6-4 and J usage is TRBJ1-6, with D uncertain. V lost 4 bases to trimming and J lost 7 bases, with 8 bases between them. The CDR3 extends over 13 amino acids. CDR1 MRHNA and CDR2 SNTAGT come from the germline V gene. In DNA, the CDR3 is TGTGCCAGCAGTGCAACGAACAATTCACCCCTCCACTTT. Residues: CASSATNNSPLHF.

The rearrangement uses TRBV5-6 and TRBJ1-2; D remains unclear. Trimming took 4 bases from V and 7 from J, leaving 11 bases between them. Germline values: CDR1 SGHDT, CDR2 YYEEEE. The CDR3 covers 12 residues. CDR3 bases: TGTGCCAGCAGCATGGGGAACGCTGGCTACACCTTC. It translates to CASSMGNAGYTF.

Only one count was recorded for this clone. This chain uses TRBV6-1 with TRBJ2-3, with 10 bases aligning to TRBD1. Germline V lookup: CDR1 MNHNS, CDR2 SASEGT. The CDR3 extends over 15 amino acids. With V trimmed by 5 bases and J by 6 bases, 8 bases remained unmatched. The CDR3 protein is CASSNPGQGLDTQYF. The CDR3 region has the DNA TGTGCCAGCAGTAATCCGGGACAGGGGTTGGATACGCAGTATTTT.

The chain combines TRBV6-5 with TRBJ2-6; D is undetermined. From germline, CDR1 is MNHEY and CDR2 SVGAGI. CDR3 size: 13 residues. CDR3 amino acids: CAAAVSGANVLTF. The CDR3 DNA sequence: TGTGCGGCCGCAGTCTCTGGGGCCAACGTCCTGACTTTC.

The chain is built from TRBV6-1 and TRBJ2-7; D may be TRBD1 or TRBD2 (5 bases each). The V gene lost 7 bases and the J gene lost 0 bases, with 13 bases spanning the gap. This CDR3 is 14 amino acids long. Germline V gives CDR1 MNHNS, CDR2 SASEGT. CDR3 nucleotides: TGTGCCAGCACCCGAGGGGCGAGCTCCTACGAGCAGTACTTC. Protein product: CASTRGASSYEQYF.

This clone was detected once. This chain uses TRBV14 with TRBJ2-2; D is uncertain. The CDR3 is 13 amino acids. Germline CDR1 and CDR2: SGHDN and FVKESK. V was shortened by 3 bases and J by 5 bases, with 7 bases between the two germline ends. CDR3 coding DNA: TGTGCCAGCAGCCAGAGGTGGACCGGGGAGCTGTTTTTT. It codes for CASSQRWTGELFF.